The 7 T cell receptor beta chains below come from one sample, sequenced in a study of blood T cell repertoires in COVID-19. Sequencing used immunoSEQ multiplex PCR; TCRdb keeps in-frame clones, though not all of them. The sample includes 250,000 or so clones, about 90% of them seen just once. The specimen was peripheral blood. These receptors originate from a woman aged 55-70 years with COVID-19, enrolled during active disease.

The V and J genes are TRBV15 and TRBJ1-1; perhaps TRBD1 as D (5 bases). Germline assignment: CDR1 LNHNV and CDR2 YYDKDF (reference sequence). The CDR3 runs 13 residues. Trimming cost V 9 bases and J 4 bases, with 15 bases left between them. The CDR3 DNA is TGTGCCACTTCCCAGGGAATGAGCACTGAAGCTTTCTTT. It is translated as CATSQGMSTEAFF.

J is TRBJ1-2 and V is TRBV7-2, with D perhaps TRBD1 (5 bases). Trimming left V 6 bases short and J 0 bases short, with 14 bases between. The CDR3 is 15 residues long. Germline loops: CDR1 SGHTA, CDR2 FQGNSA. CDR3 bases: TGTGCCAGCAGTCTGGGGCTTATAGCTAACTATGGCTACACCTTC. Translated, it gives CASSLGLIANYGYTF.

The chain carries TRBV2 and TRBJ1-5; weak D call: TRBD1 (6 bases). With 5 bases removed from V and 3 bases from J, the gap between germline ends came to 11 bases. The CDR3 is 14 residues long. The germline gives CDR1 SNHLY, CDR2 FYNNEI. CDR3: CASSIYRDNQPQHF. The CDR3 bases are TGTGCCAGCAGTATTTACAGGGACAATCAGCCCCAGCATTTT.

This clone is a singleton in its sample. The chain carries TRBV28 and TRBJ1-6; D possibly corresponds to TRBD1 (5 bases). V lost 8 bases to trimming and J lost 7 bases, with 15 bases between them. Germline V gene sequence: CDR1 MDHEN, CDR2 SYDVKM. The CDR3 sequence is 14 residues long. CDR3 sequence reads: CASLRVEGNSPLHF. Written as DNA, the CDR3 is TGTGCCAGCCTACGGGTGGAGGGGAATTCACCCCTCCACTTT.

J is TRBJ2-5 and V is TRBV5-6, with no clear D. V was clipped by 0 bases and J by 9 bases, with 15 bases between them. This CDR3 has 14 residues. The V gene's germline CDR1 is SGHDT and CDR2 YYEEEE. This CDR3 is CASSLDNPRGSQYF. The CDR3 DNA is TGTGCCAGCAGCTTGGACAACCCGAGAGGCTCCCAGTACTTC.

The rearrangement joins TRBV27 to TRBJ2-3; D may be TRBD1 (6 bases). This CDR3 is 17 amino acids long. The germline V gene encodes CDR1 MNHEY and CDR2 SMNVEV (reference sequence). The ends were cut back, 5 bases at V and 0 bases at J, with 18 bases in the middle. CDR3 residues: CASSPKRRTDSTDTQYF. Here the CDR3 DNA reads TGTGCCAGCAGTCCGAAGCGAAGGACAGACAGCACAGATACGCAGTATTTT.

This chain uses TRBV4-3 with TRBJ2-7; 10 bases map to TRBD1. The germline V gene has CDR1 LGHNA and CDR2 YSLEER. This CDR3 region has 14 residues. V dropped 4 bases and J dropped 3; count of bases not matched to a gene: 3. As DNA, the CDR3 is TGCGCCAGCAGCCCGGGACAGGGGATCTACGAGCAGTACTTC. Translation: CASSPGQGIYEQYF.